The 7 T cell receptor beta chains listed next were all sequenced from one sample in a study of CD8 T cells in Susac syndrome. RNA, at about 0.45 to 1 ug, was reverse transcribed with random hexamers. TCRdb passed the immunoSEQ multiplex PCR reads through MiXCR, listing each CDR3 protein once. The profile shows approximately 75,000 distinct CDR3 sequences, 85% to 95% of them singletons. Sequences were obtained from CD8+ T cells from PBMCs. The receptors stem from a human donor in good health.

J is TRBJ2-7 and V is TRBV14; D may match TRBD1 or TRBD2 (5 bases each). The CDR3 is 16 amino acids. Germline CDR1 SGHDN, CDR2 FVKESK. Trimming took 4 bases from V and 3 from J, leaving 19 bases between them. CDR3 sequence (DNA): TGTGCCAGCAGCCCCCCCGCCGGGACGGACCACTACGAGCAGTACTTC. This sequence encodes CASSPPAGTDHYEQYF.

V is TRBV19 and J is TRBJ2-7; possibly TRBD2 for D (6 bases). V was clipped by 7 bases and J by 7 bases, with 11 bases between them. The CDR3 runs 11 residues. Germline-derived CDR1 and CDR2 are LNHDA and SQIVND (reference sequence). In DNA form, the CDR3 reads TGTGCCAGTACGGCGGGGCAGGAGCAGTACTTC. It codes for CASTAGQEQYF.

The chain employs TRBV7-8 and TRBJ2-1; D tentatively reads TRBD1 or TRBD2 (5 bases each). V lost 5 bases and J 8 bases, leaving 10 bases between the germline ends. Germline lookup yields CDR1 SGHVS and CDR2 FQNEAQ. The CDR3 length is 12 residues. CDR3 bases: TGTGCCAGCAGCCAGACAGCGGATGAGCAGTTCTTC. Amino acids: CASSQTADEQFF.

The CDR3 protein is CASSPWLLGSYNEQFF. The CDR3 region has the DNA TGTGCCAGCAGCCCTTGGTTGTTGGGCTCCTACAATGAGCAGTTCTTC. The chain combines TRBV9 with TRBJ2-1; D unclear. V dropped 4 bases and J dropped 0 bases, with 14 bases sitting between them. The CDR3 contains 16 residues. Per germline, CDR1 SGDLS and CDR2 YYNGEE.

J is TRBJ2-2 and V is TRBV10-3; D uncertain. Germline values: CDR1 ENHRY, CDR2 SYGVKD. This CDR3 has 14 residues. Trimming cost V 7 bases and J 0 bases, with 9 bases left between them. CDR3 nucleotide sequence: TGTGCCATCACTCCGTCAACGAACACCGGGGAGCTGTTTTTT. It encodes CAITPSTNTGELFF.

The chain joins TRBV29-1 to TRBJ1-2; TRBD1 aligns across 8 bases. V lost 3 bases, J lost 8 bases, and 8 bases stayed unmatched. Germline CDR1 SQVTM, CDR2 ANQGSEA. This CDR3 region has 13 residues. In DNA, the CDR3 is TGCAGCGTTGAGGCGGACAGGGCCGACGGCTACACCTTC. This codes for CSVEADRADGYTF.

The chain uses TRBV4-1 and TRBJ2-4; 7 bases match TRBD2. With V trimmed by 2 bases and J by 1 base, 5 bases remained unmatched. The CDR3 is 16 residues long. The germline gives CDR1 MGHRA, CDR2 YSYEKL. The CDR3 sequence is CASSQLAGLAKNIQYF. The CDR3 nucleotides are TGCGCCAGCAGCCAATTAGCGGGTTTGGCCAAAAACATTCAGTACTTC.